The 28 T cell receptor beta chains reported below all come from one sample, sequenced in a study of T cell responses to AZD1222 COVID-19 vaccine. Generated by immunoSEQ multiplex PCR, the TCRdb table keeps only in-frame clones and is missing some. The data hold 65,000 to 100,000 clones, with almost 90% observed a single time. The material was peripheral blood, obtained 28 days after the second AZD1222 dose. The source of these receptors is an adult who received the AZD1222 COVID-19 vaccine.

This clone was picked up one time. The V call is TRBV6-6, the J call TRBJ2-3; 7 bases align to TRBD1. The germline V gene has CDR1 MNHNY and CDR2 SVGAGI (reference sequence). The CDR3 runs to 15 residues. The ends lost 5 bases at V and 0 bases at J; junction bases unmatched: 5. The CDR3 loop reads CASSRDRSSTDTQYF. In DNA form, the CDR3 reads TGTGCCAGCAGTCGGGACAGATCGAGCACAGATACGCAGTATTTT.

This clone was seen once. The chain has TRBV15 and TRBJ1-5; no clear D. CDR1 is LNHNV, CDR2 YYDKDF, per germline (reference sequence). Trimming removed 8 bases from V and 2 bases from J, with 13 bases in between. The CDR3 has 14 amino acids. The CDR3 coding sequence is TGTGCCACCGGGTTGGGATTTGGCAATCAGCCCCAGCATTTT. Amino acids: CATGLGFGNQPQHF.

This rearrangement joins TRBV4-1 to TRBJ1-5; 7 positions agree with TRBD1. CDR3 length: 14 amino acids. Unmatched junction bases numbered 5, after V lost 4 bases and J lost 5 bases. Germline loops: CDR1 MGHRA, CDR2 YSYEKL. The DNA for the CDR3 is TGCGCCAGCAGCCTAGACAGGGATGATCAGCCCCAGCATTTT. This codes for CASSLDRDDQPQHF.

J is TRBJ2-1 and V is TRBV7-6, with D possibly being TRBD2 (6 bases). Between the trimmed V and J ends, which lost 3 bases and 1 base, there was a span of 10 bases. Germline CDR1 and CDR2: SGHVS and FNYEAQ. There are 15 residues in the CDR3. CDR3 DNA: TGTGCCAGCAGCTTGGAGGGATTGTCCTACAATGAGCAGTTCTTC. This sequence encodes CASSLEGLSYNEQFF.

CDR3 in DNA: TGTGCCAGTAGTCCCTCGCCCACCTACGAGCAGTACTTC. Protein product: CASSPSPTYEQYF. This chain links TRBV19 with TRBJ2-7, with D unclear. The V end lost 5 bases, the J end lost 2 bases, and 10 bases lay between the germline ends. Germline loops: CDR1 LNHDA, CDR2 SQIVND (reference sequence). This CDR3 spans 13 amino acids.

This clone has more than one count but fewer than ten. The V gene is TRBV7-9, the J gene TRBJ1-1; D is uncertain. Germline values: CDR1 SEHNR, CDR2 FQNEAQ (reference sequence). This CDR3 region has 12 residues. With 7 bases removed from V and 10 bases from J, the gap between germline ends came to 16 bases. CDR3 sequence: CASTSSGKGAFF. For the CDR3, the DNA is TGTGCCAGCACCTCATCTGGAAAAGGAGCTTTCTTT.

This clone was observed a single time. This rearrangement joins TRBV24-1 to TRBJ2-2; no reliable D call. This CDR3 spans 15 amino acids. With 6 bases removed from V and 7 bases from J, the gap between germline ends came to 17 bases. The germline V gene has CDR1 KGHDR and CDR2 SFDVKD. CDR3 nucleotide sequence: TGTGCCACCAGTACTATAACGACTGGTAACGGGGAGCTGTTTTTT. Its translation is CATSTITTGNGELFF.

V usage is TRBV7-8 and J usage is TRBJ1-2; D is possibly TRBD1 (5 bases). From germline, CDR1 is SGHVS and CDR2 FQNEAQ. The V and J ends lost 4 bases and 4 bases respectively, with 13 bases between them. The CDR3 totals 14 residues. CDR3: CASSSLQGSYGYTF. The CDR3 bases are TGTGCCAGCAGCTCTTTGCAGGGATCCTATGGCTACACCTTC.

This clone was counted once. The chain uses TRBV14 and TRBJ2-3; D is unresolved. The CDR3 totals 14 residues. V shed 6 bases and J shed 2 bases, with 12 bases lying between them. Per the germline V gene, CDR1 is SGHDN and CDR2 is FVKESK. Here the CDR3 DNA reads TGTGCCAGCAGTTTTCGACTCTTCACAGATACGCAGTATTTT. Amino acid sequence: CASSFRLFTDTQYF.

This rearrangement joins TRBV6-5 to TRBJ2-1; D is undetermined. Germline-derived CDR1 and CDR2 are MNHEY and SVGAGI. The ends were cut back, 0 bases at V and 8 bases at J, with 5 bases in the middle. This CDR3 is 12 amino acids long. The chain's CDR3 is CASSYSGDEQFF. CDR3 DNA sequence: TGTGCCAGCAGTTACTCTGGGGATGAGCAGTTCTTC.

This chain uses TRBV28 with TRBJ2-7; D remains unclear. The V gene's germline CDR1 is MDHEN and CDR2 SYDVKM. CDR3 length equals 14 residues. The V end was cut by 3 bases, the J end by 3 bases, with 12 bases between. CDR3 region: CASSFVQSNYEQYF. The CDR3 DNA is TGTGCCAGCAGTTTCGTACAGTCCAACTACGAGCAGTACTTC.

The gene calls are TRBV7-8 and TRBJ2-5, with D perhaps matching TRBD2 (6 bases). The V and J ends lost 5 bases and 5 bases respectively, with 12 bases between them. Germline values: CDR1 SGHVS, CDR2 FQNEAQ. The CDR3 runs 13 residues. The CDR3 sequence is CASSRTIGETQYF. Written as DNA, the CDR3 is TGTGCCAGCAGCCGGACTATCGGGGAGACCCAGTACTTC. The full variable domain, its missing parts supplied by reference TRBV7-8 and TRBJ2-5, is GAGVSQSPRYKVAKRGQDVALRCDPISGHVSLFWYQQALGQGPEFLTYFQNEAQLDKSGLPSDRFFAERPEGSVSTLKIQRTQQEDSAVYLCASSRTIGETQYFGPGTRLLVL.

The chain employs TRBV6-2 or TRBV6-3 and TRBJ2-1; no firm D call. Germline assignment: CDR1 MNHEY and CDR2 SVGEGT. V was cut by 5 bases and J by 7 bases, with 12 bases left in between. This CDR3 comprises 13 residues. The CDR3 bases are TGTGCCAGCAGTATACGAGTGCGAAATGAGCAGTTCTTC. The encoded protein is CASSIRVRNEQFF.

This clone has only one observation. The chain links TRBV4-3 to TRBJ2-1, with D possibly being TRBD2 (6 bases). There are 15 residues in the CDR3. V lost 0 bases, J lost 9 bases, and 15 bases lay in between. The germline CDR1 and CDR2 sequences are LGHNA and YSLEER. In nucleotides, the CDR3 is TGCGCCAGCAGCCAAGATGGAGGGGCACTTCCTGAGCAGTTCTTC. It yields the protein CASSQDGGALPEQFF.

The chain carries TRBV29-1 and TRBJ2-1; no definite D call. Between the trimmed V and J ends, which lost 6 bases and 6 bases, there was a span of 12 bases. The germline CDR1 and CDR2 sequences are SQVTM and ANQGSEA. The CDR3 spans 12 residues. CDR3 bases: TGCAGCGTCAGCCTCTCGGTCAATGAGCAGTTCTTC. Its translation: CSVSLSVNEQFF.

This rearrangement joins TRBV20-1 to TRBJ1-2; D not resolved. CDR1 is DFQATT, CDR2 SNEGSKA, per germline (reference sequence). Trimming cost V 6 bases and J 6 bases, with 11 bases left between them. The length of the CDR3 is 11 residues. The CDR3 loop is CSAAVRNGYTF. The CDR3 nucleotides read TGCAGTGCAGCGGTAAGGAATGGCTACACCTTC.

V and J are TRBV28 and TRBJ2-3; TRBD2 might be the D (6 bases). V was cut by 5 bases and J by 7 bases, with 16 bases left in between. The CDR3 is 14 amino acids. Germline CDR1 is MDHEN and CDR2 is SYDVKM. As DNA, the CDR3 is TGTGCCAGCAGTAGCCGGGACTTTGGAAATACGCAGTATTTT. It codes for CASSSRDFGNTQYF.

This clone was counted only a few times. The chain employs TRBV20-1 and TRBJ1-2; 7 bases are a match to TRBD1. The length of the CDR3 is 11 residues. CDR1 is DFQATT, CDR2 SNEGSKA, per germline (reference sequence). The CDR3 sequence is CRGGAGGSYTF. In DNA, the CDR3 is TGCAGAGGCGGGGCAGGGGGAAGCTACACCTTC.

The J gene is TRBJ1-1, the V gene TRBV27; D perhaps matches TRBD1 (6 bases). There are 14 residues in the CDR3. V lost 2 bases, J lost 4 bases, and 11 bases lay in between. Germline values: CDR1 MNHEY, CDR2 SMNVEV (reference sequence). Here the CDR3 reads CASSLEGGSTEAFF. The CDR3 DNA sequence: TGTGCCAGCAGTTTAGAGGGGGGGAGCACTGAAGCTTTCTTT.

The chain couples TRBV12-5 to TRBJ2-1; 12 bases map to TRBD2. Trimming cost V 0 bases and J 6 bases; bases outside gene matches: 6. CDR3 length: 17 residues. The germline V gene has CDR1 LGHNT and CDR2 FRNRAP. DNA for the CDR3: TGTGCTAGTGGTTTGGTAAACGGACTAGCGGGATCCAATGAGCAGTTCTTC. It specifies CASGLVNGLAGSNEQFF.

The chain joins TRBV4-3 to TRBJ2-6; D gene unclear. Germline CDR1 LGHNA, CDR2 YSLEER. The CDR3 is 16 amino acids. Trimming took 0 bases from V and 3 from J, leaving 9 bases between them. CDR3 nucleotides: TGCGCCAGCAGCCAAGATGGAGTAAGTGGGGCCAACGTCCTGACTTTC. This encodes CASSQDGVSGANVLTF.

This rearrangement joins TRBV2 to TRBJ1-1, with D perhaps matching TRBD1 (5 bases). The CDR3 is 14 residues long. V shed 2 bases and J shed 4 bases, with 11 bases lying between them. Germline-derived CDR1 and CDR2 are SNHLY and FYNNEI. The CDR3 region is CASSEWGRGTEAFF. The DNA for the CDR3 is TGTGCCAGCAGTGAATGGGGGAGGGGCACTGAAGCTTTCTTT.

The V call is TRBV30, the J call TRBJ2-6; the match to TRBD1 covers 8 bases. CDR3 length: 18 residues. V trimming: 1 base; J trimming: 3 bases; junction bases outside the gene matches: 11. CDR1 and CDR2 from the germline V gene are GTSNPN and SVGIG (reference sequence). The CDR3 protein is CAWSGLRGQGGGANVLTF. In DNA form, the CDR3 reads TGTGCCTGGAGTGGCCTACGAGGACAGGGCGGTGGGGCCAACGTCCTGACTTTC.

This chain joins TRBV6-5 and TRBJ2-5; no firm D call. CDR3 length equals 13 residues. Trimming removed 0 bases from V and 5 bases from J, with 7 bases in between. The V gene's germline CDR1 is MNHEY and CDR2 SVGAGI. The CDR3 loop reads CASSYSGWETQYF. CDR3 in DNA: TGTGCCAGCAGTTACTCAGGTTGGGAGACCCAGTACTTC.

The V gene is TRBV19, the J gene TRBJ2-7; possible D gene TRBD2, 6 bases. Germline V gives CDR1 LNHDA, CDR2 SQIVND (reference sequence). The CDR3 extends over 16 amino acids. The V end was cut by 5 bases, the J end by 2 bases, with 19 bases between. This CDR3 reads CASSSLAARSPYEQYF. The CDR3 DNA is TGTGCCAGTAGTTCCTTAGCGGCCCGATCCCCCTACGAGCAGTACTTC.

This clone was counted only a few times. V and J are TRBV5-4 and TRBJ1-2; weak D call: TRBD1 (6 bases). This CDR3 contains 14 residues. CDR1 SGHNT and CDR2 YYREEE come from the germline V gene (reference sequence). V lost 5 bases and J 3 bases, leaving 14 bases between the germline ends. The CDR3 DNA reads TGTGCCAGCAGACAACAGGGCCCCTACTATGGCTACACCTTC. Its protein product is CASRQQGPYYGYTF.

V usage is TRBV4-3 and J usage is TRBJ2-7; D perhaps matches TRBD1 (8 bases). V shed 0 bases and J shed 7 bases, with 16 bases lying between them. CDR1 is LGHNA and CDR2 is YSLEER in the germline V gene. The CDR3 sequence is 15 residues long. The CDR3 DNA sequence: TGCGCCAGCAGCCAAGATGAACAGGGGGGGCGGGAGCAGTACTTC. Translating it yields CASSQDEQGGREQYF.

J is TRBJ1-5 and V is TRBV6-1; tentative D call: TRBD1 (5 bases). V was shortened by 3 bases and J by 1 base, with 7 bases between the two germline ends. Per the germline V gene, CDR1 is MNHNS and CDR2 is SASEGT. This CDR3 is built from 14 residues. The CDR3 bases are TGTGCCAGCAGTGAGTGGGGGAGCAATCAGCCCCAGCATTTT. Protein product: CASSEWGSNQPQHF.